A single sample gave rise to the 30 T cell receptor beta chains below, sequenced in a study of blood T cell repertoires in COVID-19. Produced via immunoSEQ multiplex PCR; TCRdb's table is partial and in-frame only. Here the sample spans 56,000 or so clones, 80% to 90% being singletons. The sample comprised peripheral blood. The receptors were sampled from a woman over 75 with active COVID-19.

The chain employs TRBV9 and TRBJ2-3, with 10 bases that match TRBD2. V shed 1 base, J shed 0 bases, and the junction held 8 bases outside the gene matches. This CDR3 spans 18 amino acids. Germline CDR1 and CDR2: SGDLS and YYNGEE. CDR3 nucleotide sequence: TGTGCCAGCAGCGTATTAGCGGGGGGCCGGTGGAGCACAGATACGCAGTATTTT. The encoded protein is CASSVLAGGRWSTDTQYF.

The chain employs TRBV6-2 or TRBV6-3 and TRBJ1-5; TRBD1 might be the D (6 bases). Germline lookup yields CDR1 MNHEY and CDR2 SVGEGT. The CDR3 consists of 14 residues. The V gene lost 2 bases and the J gene lost 7 bases, with 12 bases spanning the gap. The chain's CDR3 is CASSYQARGQPQHF. DNA for the CDR3: TGTGCCAGCAGTTACCAGGCCAGGGGACAGCCCCAGCATTTT.

This clone was observed a handful of times. The genes are TRBV25-1 and TRBJ2-7, with D hard to call. The V and J ends lost 8 bases and 4 bases respectively, with 6 bases between them. The CDR3 totals 10 residues. CDR1 and CDR2 (germline): MGHDK, SYGVNS. CDR3 residues: CASANYEQYF. CDR3 in DNA: TGTGCCAGCGCGAATTACGAGCAGTACTTC.

The chain is built from TRBV5-1 and TRBJ2-7; TRBD1 agrees at 9 bases. The CDR3 runs 14 residues. Germline CDR1 is SGHRS and CDR2 is YFSETQ. Trimming took 4 bases from V and 3 from J; bases not matched to a gene: 5. Here the CDR3 reads CASSTGQGIYEQYF. The CDR3 DNA follows: TGCGCCAGCAGCACCGGACAGGGGATCTACGAGCAGTACTTC.

The V gene is TRBV2, the J gene TRBJ2-1; 11 nucleotides line up with TRBD2. Unmatched junction bases numbered 5, after V lost 6 bases and J lost 4 bases. The germline gives CDR1 SNHLY, CDR2 FYNNEI. The CDR3 length is 15 residues. CDR3 coding DNA: TGTGCCAGCAGGGAGACTAGCGGGGCTTACAATGAGCAGTTCTTC. Encoded protein: CASRETSGAYNEQFF.

This clone came up once. This chain uses TRBV27 with TRBJ2-5, with TRBD2 identical over 8 bases. Germline V CDR1 and CDR2: MNHEY, SMNVEV (reference sequence). Losses at the gene ends were 8 bases for V and 4 bases for J; bases not matched to a gene: 9. The CDR3 is 14 residues long. The DNA for the CDR3 is TGTGCCAGCCGGAGGCCGGGGGGGCCAGAGACCCAGTACTTC. Translated, it gives CASRRPGGPETQYF.

The chain combines TRBV5-1 with TRBJ2-1, with 8 bases lining up with TRBD1. Germline CDR1 is SGHRS and CDR2 is YFSETQ. The V gene end was trimmed by 4 bases and the J gene end by 5 bases; junction bases not matched to a gene: 5. The CDR3 contains 14 residues. DNA for the CDR3: TGCGCCAGCAGCCCGACAGGGGCAAACAATGAGCAGTTCTTC. Protein: CASSPTGANNEQFF.

The chain links TRBV11-3 to TRBJ2-1; possibly TRBD2 for D (6 bases). Germline CDR1 is SGHNT and CDR2 is YENEEA. The V end lost 1 base, the J end lost 4 bases, and 11 bases lay between the germline ends. The CDR3 contains 15 residues. CDR3 protein: CASSLGGGEYNEQFF. CDR3 bases: TGTGCCAGCAGCTTAGGAGGCGGGGAGTACAATGAGCAGTTCTTC. Together with reference TRBV11-3 and TRBJ2-1, the CDR3 gives the full variable domain: EAGVVQSPRYKIIEKKQPVAFWCNPISGHNTLYWYLQNLGQGPELLIRYENEEAVDDSQLPKDRFSAERLKGVDSTLKIQPAELGDSAVYLCASSLGGGEYNEQFFGPGTRLTVL.

The V gene is TRBV11-3, the J gene TRBJ2-3; D possibly corresponds to TRBD2 (6 bases). The ends were cut back, 2 bases at V and 5 bases at J, with 8 bases in the middle. Germline V gene lookup returns CDR1 SGHNT and CDR2 YENEEA. The length of the CDR3 is 13 residues. The DNA of the CDR3 is TGTGCCAGCAGCTTATGGCGGGGAGATACGCAGTATTTT. Its protein product is CASSLWRGDTQYF.

The chain has TRBV7-8 and TRBJ2-7, with D possibly TRBD2 on 5 matching bases. The CDR3 covers 14 residues. Germline values: CDR1 SGHVS, CDR2 FQNEAQ. Trimming took 5 bases from V and 5 from J, leaving 16 bases between them. The CDR3 bases are TGTGCCAGCAGCGTGAGGGCGGAAGGACACGAGCAGTACTTC. Protein product: CASSVRAEGHEQYF.

V and J are TRBV5-4 and TRBJ1-2; the D gene is possibly TRBD1 (5 bases). This CDR3 is built from 14 residues. The V gene's germline CDR1 is SGHNT and CDR2 YYREEE (reference sequence). Trimming pared 0 bases from V and 2 bases from J, leaving 8 bases between. The CDR3 loop is CASSLVGGNYGYTF. The DNA of the CDR3 is TGTGCCAGCAGCTTGGTCGGGGGGAACTATGGCTACACCTTC.

The rearrangement joins TRBV11-2 to TRBJ2-7; possibly TRBD2 for D (7 bases). The CDR3 runs 16 residues. Trimming removed 4 bases from V and 3 bases from J, with 19 bases in between. CDR1 is SGHAT and CDR2 is FQNNGV in the germline V gene. This chain's CDR3 is CASSSGVGGGFYEQYF. The CDR3 DNA reads as TGTGCCAGCAGCTCCGGCGTGGGGGGGGGCTTCTACGAGCAGTACTTC. The full variable domain, with the rest looked up from reference TRBV11-2 and TRBJ2-7, is EAGVAQSPRYKIIEKRQSVAFWCNPISGHATLYWYQQILGQGPKLLIQFQNNGVVDDSQLPKDRFSAERLKGVDSTLKIQPAKLEDSAVYLCASSSGVGGGFYEQYFGPGTRLTVT.

The chain carries TRBV27 and TRBJ1-2; D is unclear. The germline V and J ends were trimmed by 6 bases and 0 bases, with 8 bases remaining between them. CDR1 and CDR2 (germline): MNHEY, SMNVEV (reference sequence). The CDR3 spans 13 residues. In DNA form, the CDR3 reads TGTGCCAGCAGCACGGGATCTAACTATGGCTACACCTTC. Translating it yields CASSTGSNYGYTF.

The CDR3 DNA follows: TGTGCCAGCAGTTTGGGATGGGGGCGCGGTTCCTACGAGCAGTACTTC. It translates to CASSLGWGRGSYEQYF. The chain carries TRBV28 and TRBJ2-7, with D possibly TRBD1 on 6 matching bases. The CDR3 totals 16 residues. Germline CDR1 MDHEN, CDR2 SYDVKM. V was trimmed by 3 bases and J by 1 base, leaving 16 bases between them.

V usage is TRBV2 and J usage is TRBJ2-3; D is possibly TRBD1 (6 bases). The CDR3 contains 15 residues. With 6 bases removed from V and 3 bases from J, the gap between germline ends came to 16 bases. CDR1 SNHLY and CDR2 FYNNEI come from the germline V gene. CDR3 sequence reads: CASSVEQGWTDTQYF. CDR3 DNA: TGTGCCAGCAGCGTCGAACAGGGTTGGACAGATACGCAGTATTTT.

The genes are TRBV2 and TRBJ1-2; weak D call: TRBD1 (5 bases). CDR3 length: 12 amino acids. The V gene lost 6 bases and the J gene lost 4 bases, with 9 bases spanning the gap. Germline CDR1 reads SNHLY; CDR2 reads FYNNEI. The CDR3: CASRGESYGYTF. The CDR3 bases are TGTGCCAGCAGAGGGGAAAGCTATGGCTACACCTTC.

This clone appeared a single time. This chain connects TRBV5-1 to TRBJ2-7; 7 positions match TRBD1. The CDR3 is 14 residues long. V dropped 4 bases and J dropped 3; count of bases not matched to a gene: 7. Germline assignment: CDR1 SGHRS and CDR2 YFSETQ. The CDR3 is CASSETQGYYEQYF. The CDR3 DNA reads as TGCGCCAGCAGCGAAACACAGGGGTACTACGAGCAGTACTTC.

The chain couples TRBV7-9 to TRBJ1-5; 8 bases match TRBD1. Trimming at V came to 4 bases and at J to 5 bases, leaving 7 bases not matched to a gene. The CDR3 spans 15 residues. Germline CDR1 and CDR2: SEHNR and FQNEAQ (reference sequence). This CDR3 is CASSSSDRVDQPQHF. CDR3 coding DNA: TGTGCCAGCAGCTCGTCGGACAGGGTGGATCAGCCCCAGCATTTT.

The V call is TRBV7-9, the J call TRBJ2-7; D is unresolved. V lost 5 bases, J lost 0 bases, and 8 bases lay in between. The germline gives CDR1 SEHNR, CDR2 FQNEAQ (reference sequence). The CDR3 runs 13 residues. The CDR3 DNA is TGTGCCAGCAGCCGACTGAACTCCTACGAGCAGTACTTC. This gives the protein CASSRLNSYEQYF.

This clone has ten or more counts. CDR3 coding DNA: TGTGCCAGCAGCCTCTCTAGCGGGGGGGCCATTCATGAGCAGTTCTTC. Amino acid sequence: CASSLSSGGAIHEQFF. The genes are TRBV7-9 and TRBJ2-1, with 12 bases identical to TRBD2. The CDR3 covers 16 residues. Trimming at V came to 5 bases and at J to 8 bases, leaving 10 bases not matched to a gene. Germline V CDR1 and CDR2: SEHNR, FQNEAQ (reference sequence).

This clone was seen just once. The V gene is TRBV6-2 or TRBV6-3, the J gene TRBJ2-5; 9 positions agree with TRBD1. Germline V gene data show CDR1 as MNHEY and CDR2 as SVGEGT. With 0 bases clipped from V and 5 bases from J, the junction kept 7 bases outside the gene matches. There are 16 residues in the CDR3. CDR3 sequence (DNA): TGTGCCAGCAGTTACTCGTCCTGGACAGGGGAGGAGACCCAGTACTTC. Amino acids: CASSYSSWTGEETQYF.

Worth noting for this clone: Other DNA sequences within the sample encode an identical CDR3. J is TRBJ2-2 and V is TRBV6-5; D is unresolved. Germline CDR1 is MNHEY and CDR2 is SVGAGI. The CDR3 is made up of 12 amino acids. The V end lost 4 bases, the J end lost 5 bases, and 5 bases lay between the germline ends. Here the CDR3 DNA reads TGTGCCAGCAGTTTCGTGACCGGGGAGCTGTTTTTT. It yields the protein CASSFVTGELFF.

The chain links TRBV6-6 to TRBJ1-1; 8 nucleotides align to TRBD1. Germline CDR1 reads MNHNY; CDR2 reads SVGAGI (reference sequence). With V trimmed by 1 base and J by 7 bases, 8 bases remained unmatched. The CDR3 length is 15 residues. CDR3 DNA: TGTGCCAGCAGTTACTTCTCAGGGGGCGAAGGTGAAGCTTTCTTT. It encodes CASSYFSGGEGEAFF.

This chain uses TRBV9 with TRBJ2-3; possibly TRBD1 for D (6 bases). Trimming removed 4 bases at V and 2 bases at J, with 11 bases between. Germline values: CDR1 SGDLS, CDR2 YYNGEE. This CDR3 is built from 14 residues. Written as DNA, the CDR3 is TGTGCCAGCAGCCCTAAGGGACACACAGATACGCAGTATTTT. It codes for CASSPKGHTDTQYF.

A remark on this clone: This CDR3 is also generated by other DNA sequences in the sample. This chain joins TRBV28 and TRBJ1-6, with D tentatively TRBD1 (5 bases). Germline CDR1 MDHEN, CDR2 SYDVKM. The CDR3 loop spans 13 amino acids. V was pared by 8 bases and J by 4 bases, with 9 bases between. CDR3 sequence: CASSNRYNSPLHF. In DNA form, the CDR3 reads TGTGCCAGCTCTAACAGGTATAATTCACCCCTCCACTTT.

The chain uses TRBV19 and TRBJ2-2, with 8 bases identical to TRBD1. The V segment lost 7 bases and the J segment 1 base; nucleotides outside the gene matches: 2. Germline CDR1 is LNHDA and CDR2 is SQIVND (reference sequence). The CDR3 runs 14 residues. CDR3 residues: CASIGQGNTGELFF. The DNA for the CDR3 is TGTGCCAGTATAGGACAGGGGAACACCGGGGAGCTGTTTTTT.

The chain carries TRBV5-6 and TRBJ2-1; the match to TRBD1 covers 9 bases. Germline V gene sequence: CDR1 SGHDT, CDR2 YYEEEE. This CDR3 contains 15 residues. V shed 0 bases and J 2 bases; nucleotides not matched to a gene: 0. CDR3 in amino acids: CASSLGDRAYNEQFF. In DNA, the CDR3 is TGTGCCAGCAGCTTGGGGGACAGGGCCTACAATGAGCAGTTCTTC.

The V gene is TRBV14, the J gene TRBJ1-2; perhaps TRBD1 as D (6 bases). The CDR3 runs to 13 residues. Per germline, CDR1 SGHDN and CDR2 FVKESK. Trimming cost V 5 bases and J 11 bases, with 18 bases left between them. The CDR3 bases are TGTGCCAGCAGCTCCTGGCCTGGGGGCGGATACACCTTC. Encoded protein: CASSSWPGGGYTF.

This chain uses TRBV28 with TRBJ2-7, with TRBD2 matching 7 bases. Trimming cost V 6 bases and J 2 bases; bases outside gene matches: 7. Germline lookup yields CDR1 MDHEN and CDR2 SYDVKM. The CDR3 totals 14 residues. The CDR3 coding sequence is TGTGCCAGCAGGCGGGAGTATGCCCCCTACGAGCAGTACTTC. This translates into CASRREYAPYEQYF.

The V call is TRBV5-4, the J call TRBJ1-1, with a tentative D call TRBD1 (5 bases). In germline, CDR1 is SGHNT, CDR2 YYREEE (reference sequence). This CDR3 comprises 13 residues. Trimming removed 2 bases at V and 1 base at J, with 6 bases between. CDR3 nucleotides: TGTGCCAGCAGCTTCACAGGGAACACTGAAGCTTTCTTT. Amino acids: CASSFTGNTEAFF.